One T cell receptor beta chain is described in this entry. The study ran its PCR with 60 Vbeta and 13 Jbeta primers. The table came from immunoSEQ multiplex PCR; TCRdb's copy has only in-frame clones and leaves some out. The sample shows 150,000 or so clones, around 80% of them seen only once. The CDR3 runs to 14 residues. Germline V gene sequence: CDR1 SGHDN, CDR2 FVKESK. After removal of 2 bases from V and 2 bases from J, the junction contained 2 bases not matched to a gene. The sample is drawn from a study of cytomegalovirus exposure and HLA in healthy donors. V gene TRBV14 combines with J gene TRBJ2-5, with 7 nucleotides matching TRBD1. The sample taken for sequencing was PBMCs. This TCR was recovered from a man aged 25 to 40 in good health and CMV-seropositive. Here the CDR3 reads CASSQKGQQETQYF. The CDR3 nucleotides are TGTGCCAGCAGCCAAAAGGGACAGCAAGAGACCCAGTACTTC.